The text below deals with one T cell receptor (beta chain). This clone showed up just once. The clone's antigen remains unknown. Base qualities are not at hand, and no much larger clone is one base apart. This entry comes from a study of shared clonotypes between healthy human individuals (dated by TCRdb to 2019 to 2021). About the study as a whole: The cohort included three men and two women between 18 and 49 years of age. Per donor, three plates each were used for CD4 naive and CD4 memory, two for CD8 naive, and one for CD8 memory. The study deeply sequenced blood TCR repertoires of about 5 healthy adults to estimate repertoire size and the extent of clonotype sharing between individuals. Different laboratories and diverse techniques were used to prepare libraries and sequence TCR repertoires, to increase sequencing depth and limit assay-specific biases. Per donor, leukapheresis produced somewhere between about 0.94 and 9.5 billion PBMCs. Beyond this particular receptor, the publication reports: Sampling was restricted to blood, and TCR repertoires in tissue are likely to differ from TCR repertoires in blood. Incomplete sequencing was indicated by rarefaction of sorted-subset datasets, despite the large sequencing depth. Estimated clonotype richness was generally larger for naive than for memory subsets. Pairwise subsampling indicated that sequencing depth was expected to affect the degree of clonotype sharing among donors. Clonotypes shared by all four sorted-subset donors showed higher generation probabilities than non-shared clonotypes. Because the study included a small number of donors, the genetic and exposure-history diversity represented was limited. Sharing across a handful of donors was observed for approximately 5% of naive CD4, around 3.5% of naive CD8, 2% to 2.5% of memory CD4, and approximately 0.41% of memory CD8 clonotypes.

Healthy HIV-negative adults with no recently reported acute infections or vaccinations were included as donors. Every donor was a Caucasian adult residing in Nashville, Tennessee, USA. CD4+ T cells were enriched by magnetic negative selection; naive cells were then positively selected on CD45RA, and the negative fraction formed the memory subset. Blood was collected by leukapheresis, and PBMCs were isolated by Ficoll-Histopaque density gradient centrifugation and then cryopreserved in liquid nitrogen vapor phase. Purity and quantity of every magnetically sorted T cell population were checked by analytical flow cytometry. Each sorted fraction had its genomic DNA isolated and then quantified by UV absorbance on a Nanodrop 2000c. V loses 3 bases of germline sequence and J loses 3 bases, and the interval between the two ends is 18 bases. Inclusive of the bounding cysteine and phenylalanine, the CDR3 is 16 residues long. Of all the DNA, just the CDR3 is kept, 48 bases in frame from base 1. The germline V gene supplies CDR1 MNHEY and CDR2 SVGAGI.

TCR CDR3 regions were amplified from genomic DNA by multiplex PCR using the deep immunoSEQ assay. For each cell subset, the extracted genomic DNA was distributed evenly across all wells of several immunoSEQ 96-well plates, and each plate served as one replicate. Each replicate PCR for sorted subsets received about 180 ng genomic DNA, equal to around 32,000 T cell genomes. The purified libraries were quantified using a Qubit 3.0 fluorometer, sized with a Bioanalyzer 2100, and then quantified again using the KAPA Library Quantification kit. Every immunoSEQ 96-well plate was sequenced on a separate single-read 150-cycle Illumina NextSeq 550 flow cell. The original methods were these. The immunoSEQ output contained only junctional sequences without quality scores, so filtering could not match that applied to full-length reads. Sequences were annotated with PyIR, a Python wrapper for IgBLAST v1.9, and V/J genes and CDR3 were assigned using IMGT germline references. Any read was removed if the V/J assignment was weak (E-value above 1e-6), the CDR3 was missing, or the read contained stop codons, out-of-frame junctions, or ambiguous translated residues. V3J clonotypes were defined as sequences sharing an identical inferred V gene, J gene, and CDR3 amino acid sequence. Percentage overlap between repertoires was computed as shared unique clonotypes divided by the size of the smaller repertoire. Three approaches were used to assess repertoire richness: RTK rarefaction, the Chao1 estimator, and Recon v2.1 estimates of unobserved clonotypes. Generation probabilities for all TCRbeta clonotypes obtained by the gDNA method from a handful of donors were computed using OLGA. TCRdb took over this immuneACCESS table, retaining in-frame rearrangements with V and J assigned. Such tables are incomplete; in checked studies, under half of the missing clones stem from an unresolved V gene, and the remainder is unexplained. V and J calls and clone size are those listed in that table; D and trimming were worked out from the DNA. The sample table holds more than 2 million clones, of which 95% were seen once. The ten largest clones capture roughly 0.13% of the sample.

This sequence uses TRBV6-5 and TRBJ2-7; possibly the D gene is TRBD2, per 6 matching bases. Material: naive CD4+ T cells sorted from blood. The sample's cell subset or site label, decoded: CD45RA+ positively selected. The sequence was collected from a man aged 18 to 30 in good health. The DNA reads TGTGCCAGCAGTTATGGCTGGACGGGGGACTTCTACGAGCAGTACTTC. This yields the protein CASSYGWTGDFYEQYF.